The source of this T cell receptor beta chain is a study of human versus mouse CDR3 diversity and MHC coevolution. General study findings and limits: Mice had fewer CDR3 deletions and insertions than humans on average.

As for this clone: As yet, its antigen is unknown.

The CDR3 is 15 amino acids. V gave up 8 bases and J gave up 2 bases; unmatched junction bases: 8. Germline V gene lookup returns CDR1 MNHEY and CDR2 SVGAGI. Using immunoSEQ multiplex PCR, the repertoire was profiled, and TCRdb retains in-frame clones only, with some absent. This sample carries roughly 80,000 clones, about 90% of them seen once, and the ten largest clones take more than 0.13%. The sequenced sample was naive CD4+ T cells from blood. Subset denoted: CD45RO-negative CD62L-positive naive CD4 T cells. The TCR originated in a person aged 25 to 69 in good health. The J gene is TRBJ2-7, the V gene TRBV6-5, with TRBD2 identical over 11 bases. CDR3 loop: CASQTTSGATYEQYF. The CDR3, as DNA: TGTGCCAGCCAAACGACTAGCGGGGCCACCTACGAGCAGTACTTC.